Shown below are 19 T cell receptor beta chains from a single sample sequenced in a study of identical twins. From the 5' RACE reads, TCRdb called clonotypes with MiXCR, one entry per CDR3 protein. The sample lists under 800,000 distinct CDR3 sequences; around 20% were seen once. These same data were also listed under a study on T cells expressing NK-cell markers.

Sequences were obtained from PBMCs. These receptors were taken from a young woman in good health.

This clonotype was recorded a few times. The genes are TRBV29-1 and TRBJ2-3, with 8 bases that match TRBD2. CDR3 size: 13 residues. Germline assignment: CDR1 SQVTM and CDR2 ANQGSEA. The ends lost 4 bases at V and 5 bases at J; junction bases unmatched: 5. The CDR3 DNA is TGCAGCGTTGGGGGACTAGAGGGAGATACGCAGTATTTT. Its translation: CSVGGLEGDTQYF.

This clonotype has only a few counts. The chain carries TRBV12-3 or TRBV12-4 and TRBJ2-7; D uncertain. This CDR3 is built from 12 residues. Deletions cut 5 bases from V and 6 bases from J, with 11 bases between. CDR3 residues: CASSGPVFEQYF. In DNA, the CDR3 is TGTGCCAGCAGTGGCCCTGTTTTCGAGCAGTACTTC.

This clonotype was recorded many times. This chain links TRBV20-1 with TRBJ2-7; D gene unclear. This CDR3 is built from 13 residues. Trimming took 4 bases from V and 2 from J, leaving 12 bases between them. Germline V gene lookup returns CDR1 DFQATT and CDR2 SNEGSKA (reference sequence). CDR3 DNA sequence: TGCAGTGCTACTTCGTTAGAGGCCTACGAGCAGTACTTC. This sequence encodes CSATSLEAYEQYF.

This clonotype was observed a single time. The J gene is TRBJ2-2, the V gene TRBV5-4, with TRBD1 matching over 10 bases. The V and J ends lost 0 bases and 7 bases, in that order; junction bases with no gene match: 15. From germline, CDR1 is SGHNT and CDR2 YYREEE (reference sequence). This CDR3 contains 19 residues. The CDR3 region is CASSLVTADRGLGSGELFF. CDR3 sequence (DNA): TGTGCCAGCAGCTTGGTAACCGCAGACAGGGGGCTAGGAAGCGGGGAGCTGTTTTTT.

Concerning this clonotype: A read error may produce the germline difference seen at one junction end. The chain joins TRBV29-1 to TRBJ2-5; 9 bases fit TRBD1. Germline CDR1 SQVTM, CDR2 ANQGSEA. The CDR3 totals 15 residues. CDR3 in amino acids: CSVEGRDRVQETQYF. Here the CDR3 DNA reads TGCAGCGTGGAAGGCCGGGACAGGGTACAAGAGACCCAGTACTTC.

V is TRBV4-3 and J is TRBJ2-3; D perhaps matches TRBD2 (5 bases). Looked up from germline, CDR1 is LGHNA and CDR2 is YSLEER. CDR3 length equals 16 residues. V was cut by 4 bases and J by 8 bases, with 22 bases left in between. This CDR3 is CASSPEPSGGLSTQYF. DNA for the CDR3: TGCGCCAGCAGCCCTGAACCCAGCGGAGGCCTTTCTACGCAGTATTTT.

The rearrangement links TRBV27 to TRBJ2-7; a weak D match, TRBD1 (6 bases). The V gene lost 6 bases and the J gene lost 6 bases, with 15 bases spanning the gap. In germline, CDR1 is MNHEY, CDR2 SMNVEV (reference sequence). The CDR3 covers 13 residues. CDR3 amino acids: CASRSGLQGEQYF. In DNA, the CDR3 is TGTGCCAGCAGGTCGGGGTTACAGGGCGAGCAGTACTTC.

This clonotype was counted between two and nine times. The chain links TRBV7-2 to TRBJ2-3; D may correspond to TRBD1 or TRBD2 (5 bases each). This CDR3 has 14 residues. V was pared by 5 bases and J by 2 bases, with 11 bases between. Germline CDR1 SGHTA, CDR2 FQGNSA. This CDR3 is CASSPGPNTDTQYF. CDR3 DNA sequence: TGTGCCAGCAGCCCGGGACCTAACACAGATACGCAGTATTTT.

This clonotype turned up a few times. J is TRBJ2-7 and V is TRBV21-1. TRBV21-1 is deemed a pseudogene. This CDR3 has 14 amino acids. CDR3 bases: TGTGCCAGCAGCAACGGTTGCACCTCCTACGAGCAGTACTTC. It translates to CASSNGCTSYEQYF.

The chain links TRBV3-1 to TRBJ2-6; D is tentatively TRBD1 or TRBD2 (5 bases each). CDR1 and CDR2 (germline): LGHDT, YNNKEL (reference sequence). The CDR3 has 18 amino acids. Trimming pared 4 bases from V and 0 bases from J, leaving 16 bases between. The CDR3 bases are TGTGCCAGCAGCCGCCTAGGATACGGGACCTCTGGGGCCAACGTCCTGACTTTC. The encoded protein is CASSRLGYGTSGANVLTF.

The chain's CDR3 is CASKIRDRGGTEAFF. DNA for the CDR3: TGTGCCAGTAAGATCCGGGACAGGGGTGGCACTGAAGCTTTCTTT. This chain links TRBV27 with TRBJ1-1; 10 nucleotides align to TRBD1. The germline CDR1 and CDR2 sequences are MNHEY and SMNVEV (reference sequence). The V segment lost 9 bases and the J segment 4 bases; nucleotides outside the gene matches: 11. The CDR3 is made up of 15 amino acids.

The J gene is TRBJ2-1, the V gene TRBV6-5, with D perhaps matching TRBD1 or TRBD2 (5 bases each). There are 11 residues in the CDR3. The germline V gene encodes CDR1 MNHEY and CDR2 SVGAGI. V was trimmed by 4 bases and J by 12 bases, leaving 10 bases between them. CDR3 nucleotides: TGTGCCAGCAGTTCCGGGACCCGGCAGTTCTTC. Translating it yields CASSSGTRQFF.

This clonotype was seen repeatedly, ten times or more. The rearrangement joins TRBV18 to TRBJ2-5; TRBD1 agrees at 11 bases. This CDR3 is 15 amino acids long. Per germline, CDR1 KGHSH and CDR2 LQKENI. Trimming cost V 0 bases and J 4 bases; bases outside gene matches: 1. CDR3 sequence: CASSPPGQGGETQYF. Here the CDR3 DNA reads TGTGCCAGCTCACCACCGGGACAGGGGGGAGAGACCCAGTACTTC.

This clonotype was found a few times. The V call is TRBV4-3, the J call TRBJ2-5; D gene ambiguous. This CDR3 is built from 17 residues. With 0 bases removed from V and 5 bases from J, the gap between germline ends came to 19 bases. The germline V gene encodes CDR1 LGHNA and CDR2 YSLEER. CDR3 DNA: TGCGCCAGCAGCCAAGATCGATGGCACGGAGCCGGGGAGACCCAGTACTTC. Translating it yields CASSQDRWHGAGETQYF.

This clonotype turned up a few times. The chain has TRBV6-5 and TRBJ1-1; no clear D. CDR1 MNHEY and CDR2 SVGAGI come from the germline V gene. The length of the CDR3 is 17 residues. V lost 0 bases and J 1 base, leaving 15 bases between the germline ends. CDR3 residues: CASSYSRASGRNTEAFF. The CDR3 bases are TGTGCCAGCAGTTACTCGAGGGCATCCGGGAGGAACACTGAAGCTTTCTTT.

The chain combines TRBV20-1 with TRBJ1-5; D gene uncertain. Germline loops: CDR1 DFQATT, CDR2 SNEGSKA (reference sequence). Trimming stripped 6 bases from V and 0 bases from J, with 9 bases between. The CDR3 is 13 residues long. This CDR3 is CSAPGGSNQPQHF. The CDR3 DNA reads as TGCAGTGCCCCTGGCGGTAGCAATCAGCCCCAGCATTTT.

CDR3 protein: CSARGVRGRIASTDTQYF. DNA of the CDR3: TGCAGTGCTAGAGGCGTAAGGGGGAGGATCGCTAGCACAGATACGCAGTATTTT. The chain combines TRBV20-1 with TRBJ2-3; D could derive from TRBD1 or TRBD2 (6 bases each). The CDR3 is made up of 18 amino acids. The V gene's germline CDR1 is DFQATT and CDR2 SNEGSKA (reference sequence). Trimming took 1 base from V and 0 from J, leaving 20 bases between them.

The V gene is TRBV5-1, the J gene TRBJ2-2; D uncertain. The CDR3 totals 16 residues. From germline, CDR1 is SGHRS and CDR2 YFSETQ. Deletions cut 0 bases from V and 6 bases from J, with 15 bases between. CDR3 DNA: TGCGCCAGCAGCTTGGATCCCCCGGGCCAGTCCGGGGAGCTGTTTTTT. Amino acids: CASSLDPPGQSGELFF.

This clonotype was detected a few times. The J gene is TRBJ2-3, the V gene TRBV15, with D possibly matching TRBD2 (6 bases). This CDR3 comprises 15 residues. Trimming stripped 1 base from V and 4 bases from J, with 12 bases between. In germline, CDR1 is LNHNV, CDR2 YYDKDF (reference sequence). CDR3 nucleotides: TGTGCCACCAGCAGAGCGGGGCTAGCGCCAGATACGCAGTATTTT. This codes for CATSRAGLAPDTQYF.